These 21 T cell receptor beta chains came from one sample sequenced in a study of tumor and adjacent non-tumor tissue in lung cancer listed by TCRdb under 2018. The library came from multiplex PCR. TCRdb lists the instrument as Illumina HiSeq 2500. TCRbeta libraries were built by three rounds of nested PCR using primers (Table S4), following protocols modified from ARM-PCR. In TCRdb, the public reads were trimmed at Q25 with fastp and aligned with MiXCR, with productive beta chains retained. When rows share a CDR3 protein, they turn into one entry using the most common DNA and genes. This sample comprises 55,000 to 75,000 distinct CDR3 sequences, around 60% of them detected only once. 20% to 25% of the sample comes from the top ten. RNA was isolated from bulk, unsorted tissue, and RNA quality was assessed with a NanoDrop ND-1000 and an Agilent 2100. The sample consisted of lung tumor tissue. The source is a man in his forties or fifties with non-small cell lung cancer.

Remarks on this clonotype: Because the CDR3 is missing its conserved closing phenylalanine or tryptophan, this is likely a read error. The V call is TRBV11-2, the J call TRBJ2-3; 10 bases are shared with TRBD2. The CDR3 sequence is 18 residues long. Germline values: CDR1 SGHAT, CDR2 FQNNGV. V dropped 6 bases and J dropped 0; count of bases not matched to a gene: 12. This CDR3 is CASSLVSSGGISTDTQYL. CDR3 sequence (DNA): TGTGCCAGCAGTTTGGTCAGTAGCGGGGGGATAAGCACAGATACGCAGTATCTT.

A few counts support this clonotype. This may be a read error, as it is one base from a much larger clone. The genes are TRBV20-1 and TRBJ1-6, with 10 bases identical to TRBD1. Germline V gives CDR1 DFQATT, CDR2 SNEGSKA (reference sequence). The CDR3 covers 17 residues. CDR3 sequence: CRAKMTGGSGYNSPLHF. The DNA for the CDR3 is TGCAGAGCTAAGATGACAGGGGGCTCGGGCTATAATTCACCCCTCCACTTT.

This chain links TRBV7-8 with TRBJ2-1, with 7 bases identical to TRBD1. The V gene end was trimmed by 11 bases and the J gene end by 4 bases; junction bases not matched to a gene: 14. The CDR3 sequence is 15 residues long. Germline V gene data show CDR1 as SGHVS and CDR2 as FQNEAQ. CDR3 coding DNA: TGTGCCGGCAACTCCCGTAAGACAGGGTACAATGAGCAGTTCTTC. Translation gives CAGNSRKTGYNEQFF. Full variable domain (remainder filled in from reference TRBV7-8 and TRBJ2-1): GAGVSQSPRYKVAKRGQDVALRCDPISGHVSLFWYQQALGQGPEFLTYFQNEAQLDKSGLPSDRFFAERPEGSVSTLKIQRTQQEDSAVYLCAGNSRKTGYNEQFFGPGTRLTVL.

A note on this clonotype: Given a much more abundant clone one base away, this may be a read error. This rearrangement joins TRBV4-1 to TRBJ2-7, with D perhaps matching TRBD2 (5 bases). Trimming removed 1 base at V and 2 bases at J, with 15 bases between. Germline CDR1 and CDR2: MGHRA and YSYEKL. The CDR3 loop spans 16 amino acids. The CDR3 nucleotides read TGCGCCAGCAGCCAAGCCCGGGGTGACACCGCCTACGAGCAGTACTTC. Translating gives CASSQARGDTAYEQYF.

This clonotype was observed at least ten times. The CDR3 loop reads CASSTGLAGAYEQYF. CDR3 bases: TGTGCCAGCAGCACAGGACTAGCGGGAGCATACGAGCAGTACTTC. The gene calls are TRBV5-4 and TRBJ2-7; 13 bases map to TRBD2. Germline values: CDR1 SGHNT, CDR2 YYREEE (reference sequence). J lost 4 bases, V lost 4 bases, and 5 bases had no gene match. This CDR3 has 15 residues.

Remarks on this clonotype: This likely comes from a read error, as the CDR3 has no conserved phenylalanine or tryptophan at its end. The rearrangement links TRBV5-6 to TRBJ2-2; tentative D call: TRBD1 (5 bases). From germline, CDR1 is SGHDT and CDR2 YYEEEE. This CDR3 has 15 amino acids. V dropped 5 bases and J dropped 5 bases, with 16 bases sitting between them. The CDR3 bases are TGTGCCAGCAGTCCGCCGACAGACGATACCGGGGAGCTGTTTCTA. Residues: CASSPPTDDTGELFL.

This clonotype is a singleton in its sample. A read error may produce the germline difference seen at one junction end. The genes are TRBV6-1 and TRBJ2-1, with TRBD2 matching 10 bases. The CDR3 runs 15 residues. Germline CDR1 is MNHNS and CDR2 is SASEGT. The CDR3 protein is CASSEGTSAYNEHFF. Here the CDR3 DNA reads TGCGCCAGCAGTGAGGGGACTAGCGCCTACAATGAGCACTTCTTC.

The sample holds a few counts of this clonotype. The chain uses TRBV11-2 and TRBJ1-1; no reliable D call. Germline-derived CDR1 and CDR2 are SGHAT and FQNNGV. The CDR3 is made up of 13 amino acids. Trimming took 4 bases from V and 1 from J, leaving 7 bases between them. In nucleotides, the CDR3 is TGTGCCAGCAGCTATTGGAGGAACACTGAAGCTTTCTTT. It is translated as CASSYWRNTEAFF.

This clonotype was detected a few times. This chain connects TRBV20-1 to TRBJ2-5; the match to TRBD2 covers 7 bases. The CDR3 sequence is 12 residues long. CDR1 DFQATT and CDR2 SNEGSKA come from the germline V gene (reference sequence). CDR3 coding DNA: TGCAGAGCCGGGACTACCCAAGAGACCCAGTACTTC. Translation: CRAGTTQETQYF.

This chain's CDR3 is CASRSTDTQYF. For the CDR3, the DNA is TGTGCCAGCAGGAGCACAGATACGCAGTATTTT. V and J are TRBV28 and TRBJ2-3; D unclear. Germline CDR1 MDHEN, CDR2 SYDVKM. CDR3 size: 11 residues. The V gene lost 6 bases and the J gene lost 0 bases, with 1 base spanning the gap.

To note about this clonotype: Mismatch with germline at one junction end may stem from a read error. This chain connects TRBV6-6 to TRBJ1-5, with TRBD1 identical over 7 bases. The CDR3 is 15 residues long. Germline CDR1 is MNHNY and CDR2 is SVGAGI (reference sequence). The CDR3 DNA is TGCGCCGGCAGTTCGAGGGACAGTCCGAATCAGCCCCAGCATTTT. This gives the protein CAGSSRDSPNQPQHF.

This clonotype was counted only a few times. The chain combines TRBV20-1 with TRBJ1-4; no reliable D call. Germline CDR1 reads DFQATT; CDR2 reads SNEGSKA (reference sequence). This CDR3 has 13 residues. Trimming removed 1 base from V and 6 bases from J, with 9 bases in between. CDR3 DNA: TGCAGTGCTAGAGGCGGAGGATATGAAAAACTGTTTTTT. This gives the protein CSARGGGYEKLFF.

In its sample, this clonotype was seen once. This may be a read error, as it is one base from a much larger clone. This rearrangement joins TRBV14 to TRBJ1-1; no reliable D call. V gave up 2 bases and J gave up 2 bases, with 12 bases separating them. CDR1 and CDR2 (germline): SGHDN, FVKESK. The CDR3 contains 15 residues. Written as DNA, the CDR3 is TGTGCCAGCAGCCAAAGGCCCGGCGTAAACACTGAAGCTTTCTTT. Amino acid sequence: CASSQRPGVNTEAFF. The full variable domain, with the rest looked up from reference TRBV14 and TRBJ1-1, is EAGVTQFPSHSVIEKGQTVTLRCDPISGHDNLYWYRRVMGKEIKFLLHFVKESKQDESGMPNNRFLAERTGGTYSTLKVQPAELEDSGVYFCASSQRPGVNTEAFFGQGTRLTVV.

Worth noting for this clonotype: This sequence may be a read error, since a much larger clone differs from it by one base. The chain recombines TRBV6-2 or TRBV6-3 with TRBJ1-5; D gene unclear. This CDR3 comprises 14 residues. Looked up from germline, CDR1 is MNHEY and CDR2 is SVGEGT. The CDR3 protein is CTSSYSRGNQPQHF. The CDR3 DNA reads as TGTACCAGCAGTTACTCAAGGGGCAATCAGCCCCAGCATTTT.

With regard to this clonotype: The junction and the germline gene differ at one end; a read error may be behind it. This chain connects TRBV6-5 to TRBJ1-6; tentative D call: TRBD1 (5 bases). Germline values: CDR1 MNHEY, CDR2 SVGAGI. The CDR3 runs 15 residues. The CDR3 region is CASSHWDSYNSPLHF. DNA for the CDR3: TGTGCCAGCAGTCACTGGGACTCCTATAATTCACCTCTCCACTTT.

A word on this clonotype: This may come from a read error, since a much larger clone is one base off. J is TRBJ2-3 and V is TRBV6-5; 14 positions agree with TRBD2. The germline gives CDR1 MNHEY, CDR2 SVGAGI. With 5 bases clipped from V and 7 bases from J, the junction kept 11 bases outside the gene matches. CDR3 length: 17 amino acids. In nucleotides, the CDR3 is TGTGCCAGCAGTCCCGGGACTAGCGGGGGTAGGATGAATACGCAGTATTTT. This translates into CASSPGTSGGRMNTQYF.

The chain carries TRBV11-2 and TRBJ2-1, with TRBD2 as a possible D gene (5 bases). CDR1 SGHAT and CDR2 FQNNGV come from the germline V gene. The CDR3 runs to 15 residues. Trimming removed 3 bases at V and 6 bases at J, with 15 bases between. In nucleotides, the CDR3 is TGTGCCAGCAGCTTCCGACGGGGTGTAGGCAATGAGCAGTTCTTC. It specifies CASSFRRGVGNEQFF. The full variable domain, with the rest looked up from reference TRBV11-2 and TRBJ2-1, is EAGVAQSPRYKIIEKRQSVAFWCNPISGHATLYWYQQILGQGPKLLIQFQNNGVVDDSQLPKDRFSAERLKGVDSTLKIQPAKLEDSAVYLCASSFRRGVGNEQFFGPGTRLTVL.

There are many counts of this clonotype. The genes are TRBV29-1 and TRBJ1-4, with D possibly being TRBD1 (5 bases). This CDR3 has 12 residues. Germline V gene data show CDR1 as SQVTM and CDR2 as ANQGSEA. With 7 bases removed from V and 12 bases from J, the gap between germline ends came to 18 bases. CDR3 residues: CSAQGRVGELFF. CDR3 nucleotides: TGCAGCGCCCAGGGTAGGGTCGGAGAACTGTTTTTT. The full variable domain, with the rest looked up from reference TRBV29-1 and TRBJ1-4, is SAVISQKPSRDICQRGTSLTIQCQVDSQVTMMFWYRQQPGQSLTLIATANQGSEATYESGFVIDKFPISRPNLTFSTLTVSNMSPEDSSIYLCSAQGRVGELFFGSGTQLSVL.

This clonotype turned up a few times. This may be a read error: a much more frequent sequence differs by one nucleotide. The CDR3: CVSSGSGARGYTF. CDR3 bases: TGTGTCAGCAGTGGTTCAGGGGCTAGGGGCTACACCTTC. The rearrangement links TRBV12-3 or TRBV12-4 to TRBJ1-2; possible D gene TRBD1, 6 bases. The CDR3 runs 13 residues.

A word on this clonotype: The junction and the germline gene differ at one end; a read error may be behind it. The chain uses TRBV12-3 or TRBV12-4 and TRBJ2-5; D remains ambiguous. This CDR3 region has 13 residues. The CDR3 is CAGQIGGTETQYF. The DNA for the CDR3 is TGTGCCGGCCAGATTGGTGGTACGGAGACCCAGTATTTC.

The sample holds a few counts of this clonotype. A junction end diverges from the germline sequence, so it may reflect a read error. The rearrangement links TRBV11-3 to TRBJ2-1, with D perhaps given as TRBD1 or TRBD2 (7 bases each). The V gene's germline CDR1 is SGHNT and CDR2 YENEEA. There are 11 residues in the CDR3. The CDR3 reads CASSPGRGLVF. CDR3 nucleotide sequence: TGTGCCAGCAGTCCGGGGAGGGGGCTCGTCTTC.